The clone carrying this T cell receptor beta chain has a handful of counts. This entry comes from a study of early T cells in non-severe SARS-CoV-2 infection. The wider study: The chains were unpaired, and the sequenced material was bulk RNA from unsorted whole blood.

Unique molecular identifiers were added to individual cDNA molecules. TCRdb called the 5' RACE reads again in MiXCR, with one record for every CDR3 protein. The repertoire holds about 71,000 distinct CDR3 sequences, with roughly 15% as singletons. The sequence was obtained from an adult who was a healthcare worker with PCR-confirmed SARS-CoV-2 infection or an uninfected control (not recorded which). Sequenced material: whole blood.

CDR3 loop: CASSFYRGDEKLFF. The CDR3 region has the DNA TGTGCCAGCAGCTTTTACAGGGGTGATGAAAAACTGTTTTTT. V gene TRBV7-9 combines with J gene TRBJ1-4; TRBD1 matches at 7 bases. CDR3 length: 14 amino acids. Unmatched junction bases numbered 4, after V lost 3 bases and J lost 6 bases. Germline CDR1 and CDR2: SEHNR and FQNEAQ (reference sequence).